This entry concerns a single T cell receptor (beta chain). No antigen is known for it. These data are taken from a study of early T cells in non-severe SARS-CoV-2 infection. Study-wide context: Chains from this unsorted whole-blood bulk RNA could not be paired.

This CDR3 spans 14 amino acids. Germline loops: CDR1 SGHAT, CDR2 FQNNGV. The junction had 9 bases not matched to a gene; V was cut back by 5 bases and J by 5 bases. Points from the study as a whole: Private and CD4 specificities were missed by VDJdb matching, skewed to anti-spike CD8.

Researchers attached unique molecular identifiers to individual cDNA molecules. In TCRdb, the 5' RACE reads were re-called with MiXCR into one record per CDR3 protein. The sample has about 100,000 distinct CDR3 sequences, around 10% seen once. The chain links TRBV11-2 to TRBJ2-7; 7 nucleotides align to TRBD1. Sequenced: whole blood. The source is an adult who was a healthcare worker with PCR-confirmed SARS-CoV-2 infection or an uninfected control (not recorded which). The CDR3 reads CASSRGTAPNEQYF. In DNA, the CDR3 is TGTGCCAGCAGCAGGGGGACAGCCCCCAACGAGCAGTACTTC.